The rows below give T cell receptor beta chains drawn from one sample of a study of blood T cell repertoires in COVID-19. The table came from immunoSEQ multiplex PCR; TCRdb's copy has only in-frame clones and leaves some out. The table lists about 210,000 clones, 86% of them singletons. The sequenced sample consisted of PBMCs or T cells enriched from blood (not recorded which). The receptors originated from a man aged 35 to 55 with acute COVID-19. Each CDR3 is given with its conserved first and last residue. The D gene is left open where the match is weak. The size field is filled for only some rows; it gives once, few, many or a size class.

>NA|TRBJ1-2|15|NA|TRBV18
TGTGCCAGCTCACCACCGTCTGTGTCTAACTATGGCTACACCTTC
CASSPPSVSNYGYTF
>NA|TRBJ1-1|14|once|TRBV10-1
TGCGCCAGCAGGGTACCTCGGGTCTACACTGAAGCTTTCTTT
CASRVPRVYTEAFF
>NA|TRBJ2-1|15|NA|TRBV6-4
TGTGCCAGCAGTGACGGGGTAGCGGCCTACAATGAGCAGTTCTTC
CASSDGVAAYNEQFF
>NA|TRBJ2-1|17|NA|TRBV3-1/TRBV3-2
TGTGCCAGCAGCCAAACCTCTAGCATTCGGTCCTACAATGAGCAGTTCTTC
CASSQTSSIRSYNEQFF
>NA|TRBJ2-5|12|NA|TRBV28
TGTGCCAGCAGGGAGAGACAAGAGACCCAGTACTTC
CASRERQETQYF
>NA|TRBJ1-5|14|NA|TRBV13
TGTGCCAGCAGCTCGCGCTCCAAAAATCAGCCCCAGCATTTT
CASSSRSKNQPQHF
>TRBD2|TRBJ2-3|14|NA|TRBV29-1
TGCAGCGTGGGTTTGCGGGGGGTAACAGATACGCAGTATTTT
CSVGLRGVTDTQYF
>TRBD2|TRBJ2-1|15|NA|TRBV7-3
TGTGCCAGCAGCCAAGCGGGAGGCCCATTAAATGAGCAGTTCTTC
CASSQAGGPLNEQFF
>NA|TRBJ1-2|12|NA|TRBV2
TGTGCCAGCCAACGACAGGACTATGGCTACACCTTC
CASQRQDYGYTF
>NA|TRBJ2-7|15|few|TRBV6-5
TGTGCCAGCAGGTCGCGGGTTCGGGGCTCCTACGAGCAGTACTTC
CASRSRVRGSYEQYF
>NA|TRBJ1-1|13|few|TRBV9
TGTGCCAGCAGCCCACCTAGCGATACTGAAGCTTTCTTT
CASSPPSDTEAFF
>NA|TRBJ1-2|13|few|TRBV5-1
TGCGCCAGCAGCTTGGGCCAGGGAATTGGCTACACCTTC
CASSLGQGIGYTF
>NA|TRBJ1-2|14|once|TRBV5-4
TGTGCCAGCAGTTTAGACACGCATAACTATGGCTACACCTTC
CASSLDTHNYGYTF
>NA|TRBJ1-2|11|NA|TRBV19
TGTGCCAGCACAACAGCCTATGGCTACACCTTC
CASTTAYGYTF
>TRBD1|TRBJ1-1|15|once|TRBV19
TGTGCCAGTAGTCCTAAGACAGGGCGGAACACTGAAGCTTTCTTT
CASSPKTGRNTEAFF
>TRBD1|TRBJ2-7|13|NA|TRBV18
TGTGCCAGCTCACCCGGGGACAGGAGGGAGCAGTACTTC
CASSPGDRREQYF
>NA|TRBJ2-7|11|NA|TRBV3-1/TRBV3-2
TGTGCCAGCAGCCGAGGGTACGAGCAGTACTTC
CASSRGYEQYF
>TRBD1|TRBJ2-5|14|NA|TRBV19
TGTGCCAGTAGTCCAAGGGGGCGGGAAGAGACCCAGTACTTC
CASSPRGREETQYF
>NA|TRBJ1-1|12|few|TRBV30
TGTGCCTCCTTTCCGGGGTACACTGAAGCTTTCTTT
CASFPGYTEAFF
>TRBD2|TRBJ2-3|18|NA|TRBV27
TGTGCCAGCAGTTTCGGGGGACTAGCCAACTCGGGGACAGATACGCAGTATTTT
CASSFGGLANSGTDTQYF
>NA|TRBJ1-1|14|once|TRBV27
TGTGCCAGCAGTTTAGCGGTCATGAACACTGAAGCTTTCTTT
CASSLAVMNTEAFF
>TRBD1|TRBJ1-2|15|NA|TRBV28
TGTGCCAGCAGTCTTGGGGACAGGGCGGGCTATGGCTACACCTTC
CASSLGDRAGYGYTF
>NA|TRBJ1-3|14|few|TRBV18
TGTGCCAGCTCACCGGAGAATCGTGGAAACACCATATATTTT
CASSPENRGNTIYF
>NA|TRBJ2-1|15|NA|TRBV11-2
TGTGCCAGCACCTGGAGCCTAGCCCACTACGATGAGCAGTTCTTC
CASTWSLAHYDEQFF
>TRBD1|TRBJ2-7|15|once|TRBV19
TGTGCCAGTAGTACCTACGGGACAGGGACATACGAGCAGTACTTC
CASSTYGTGTYEQYF
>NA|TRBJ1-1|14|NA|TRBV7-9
TGTGCCAGCAGCTTAGGGGGAGATTACACTGAAGCTTTCTTT
CASSLGGDYTEAFF
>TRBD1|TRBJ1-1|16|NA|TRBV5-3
TGTGCCAGAACCCTGGGAGTAGGGGGCAGGAACACTGAAGCTTTCTTT
CARTLGVGGRNTEAFF
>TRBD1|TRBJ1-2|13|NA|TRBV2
TGTGCCAGCAGTACGGACAGGCTCTATGGCTACACCTTC
CASSTDRLYGYTF
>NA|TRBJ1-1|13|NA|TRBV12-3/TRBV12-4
TGTGCCAGCATTCTAAGTCTGAGCACTGAAGCTTTCTTT
CASILSLSTEAFF
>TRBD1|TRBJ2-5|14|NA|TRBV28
TGTGCCAGCAGCCAGGGACAGGGAAAAGAGACCCAGTACTTC
CASSQGQGKETQYF
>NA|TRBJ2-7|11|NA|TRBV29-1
TGCAGCGTCGGGCGTCAGGGCGAGCAGTACTTC
CSVGRQGEQYF
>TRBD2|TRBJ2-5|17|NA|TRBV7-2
TGTGCCAGCAGCTCCCTCGGACTAGCGGGAGTTCCGGAGACCCAGTACTTC
CASSSLGLAGVPETQYF
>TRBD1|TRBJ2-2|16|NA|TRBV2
TGTGCCAGCAGTGATTTCAGGGGGCGCGACACCGGGGAGCTGTTTTTT
CASSDFRGRDTGELFF
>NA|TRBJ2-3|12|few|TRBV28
TGTGCCAGCAGTCCCGCGACTAATACGCAGTATTTT
CASSPATNTQYF
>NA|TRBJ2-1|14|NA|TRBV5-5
TGTGCCAGCAGCTTGCACCGGGGGATCAATGAGCAGTTCTTC
CASSLHRGINEQFF
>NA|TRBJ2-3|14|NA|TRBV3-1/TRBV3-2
TGTGCCAGCAGCCAACCTAGGCCCGCCGATACGCAGTATTTT
CASSQPRPADTQYF
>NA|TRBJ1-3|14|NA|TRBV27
TGTGCCAGCAGTTCACAGAACTCTGGAAACACCATATATTTT
CASSSQNSGNTIYF
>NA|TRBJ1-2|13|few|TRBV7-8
TGTGCCAGCAGCTTAGGAGGGACTTATGGCTACACCTTC
CASSLGGTYGYTF
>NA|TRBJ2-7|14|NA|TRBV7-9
TGTGCCAGCAGCGCGGGACCGAGGCAGGACGAGCAGTACTTC
CASSAGPRQDEQYF
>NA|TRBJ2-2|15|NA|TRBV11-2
TGTGCCAGCGGTCGGAGCGGCACGAACACCGGGGAGCTGTTTTTT
CASGRSGTNTGELFF
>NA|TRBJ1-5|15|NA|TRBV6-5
TGTGCCAGCATTGGCAGGACAGCGAGCAATCAGCCCCAGCATTTT
CASIGRTASNQPQHF
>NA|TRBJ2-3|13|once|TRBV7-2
TGTGCCAGCAGCGCAATGTCAGGCGATACGCAGTATTTT
CASSAMSGDTQYF
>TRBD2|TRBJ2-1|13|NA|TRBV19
TGTGCCAGTACTTGGGGGGGAAGCAATGAGCAGTTCTTC
CASTWGGSNEQFF
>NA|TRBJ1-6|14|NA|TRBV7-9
TGTGCCAGCAGCTTAGAACAGGGTGATTCACCCCTCCACTTT
CASSLEQGDSPLHF
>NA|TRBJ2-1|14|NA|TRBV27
TGTGCCAGCAGTGCCCTCCAGGGCAGGTCTGAGCAGTTCTTC
CASSALQGRSEQFF
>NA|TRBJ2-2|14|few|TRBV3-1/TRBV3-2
TGTGCCAGCAGCCAAGCCCAGGGGACCGGGGAGCTGTTTTTT
CASSQAQGTGELFF
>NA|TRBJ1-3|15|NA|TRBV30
TGTGCCTGGAGCTCGGACACCTCCTCTGGAAACACCATATATTTT
CAWSSDTSSGNTIYF
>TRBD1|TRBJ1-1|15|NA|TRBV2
TGTGCCAGCAGTGCGGAGACAGGGGGCAGGGCTGAAGCTTTCTTT
CASSAETGGRAEAFF
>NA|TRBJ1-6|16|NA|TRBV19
TGTGCCAGTAGTATAGTAGGAGGCGAATATAATTCACCCCTCCACTTT
CASSIVGGEYNSPLHF
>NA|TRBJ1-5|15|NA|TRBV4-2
TGTGCCAGCAGCCAAGAGCGGTTGGTGAATCAGCCCCAGCATTTT
CASSQERLVNQPQHF
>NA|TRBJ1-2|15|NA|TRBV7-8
TGTGCCAGCAGCCCTCGGACGGACTCAAACTATGGCTACACCTTC
CASSPRTDSNYGYTF